There are a few counts of the clone carrying this TCR beta chain. With 6 bases removed from V and 8 bases from J, the gap between germline ends came to 16 bases. The CDR3 has 13 amino acids. CDR1 is MDHEN and CDR2 is SYDVKM in the germline V gene. The sample comes from a study of shared clonotypes between healthy human individuals. The authors distributed each subset's genomic DNA evenly over several immunoSEQ plates. In the authors' workflow: Junction-only immunoSEQ data arrived without quality scores, meaning filtering differed. The table came from immunoSEQ multiplex PCR; TCRdb's copy has only in-frame clones and leaves some out. For V, J and clone size, that table is used; D and trimming come from the DNA. The sample shows roughly 490,000 clones, around 80% of them seen only once. Caucasian adults living in Nashville, Tennessee, provided all samples.

The sequence was collected from a woman between 40 and 55 years old in good health. Some clones in this sample may be carry-over from other donors' samples. The V gene is TRBV28, the J gene TRBJ1-2; maybe TRBD1 (6 bases). The specimen was PBMCs. CDR3 nucleotides: TGTGCCAGCAGGACAGGATCACCAGGAGGCTACACCTTC. Encoded protein: CASRTGSPGGYTF.